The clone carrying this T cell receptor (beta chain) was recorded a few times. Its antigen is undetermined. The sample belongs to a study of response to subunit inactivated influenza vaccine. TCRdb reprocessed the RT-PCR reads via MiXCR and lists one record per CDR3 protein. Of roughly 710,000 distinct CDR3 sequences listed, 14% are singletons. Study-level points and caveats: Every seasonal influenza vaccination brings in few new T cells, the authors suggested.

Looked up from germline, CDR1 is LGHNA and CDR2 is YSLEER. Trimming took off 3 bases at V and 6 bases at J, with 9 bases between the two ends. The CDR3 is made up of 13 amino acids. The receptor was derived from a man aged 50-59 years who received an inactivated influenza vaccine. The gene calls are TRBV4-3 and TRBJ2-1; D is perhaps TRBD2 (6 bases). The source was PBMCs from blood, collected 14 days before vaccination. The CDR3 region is CASSQTRVNEQFF. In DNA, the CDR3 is TGCGCCAGCAGCCAGACTAGGGTCAATGAGCAGTTCTTC.